A single TCR beta chain is shown here with its context. Its specificity is unknown. TCRdb's copy holds only in-frame clones and misses some; the assay was immunoSEQ multiplex PCR. The sample has fewer than 7,500 clones; 85% to 95% are singletons. The data were obtained in a study of lymphopenia after photon versus proton radiotherapy. Study observations and caveats: Oligoclonal CD8+ Temra expansion after nadir drove photon patients' diversity drop.

V lost 6 bases and J 4 bases, leaving 18 bases between the germline ends. The CDR3 covers 15 residues. CDR1 is MNHEY and CDR2 is SMNVEV in the germline V gene (reference sequence). Sequencing was performed on peripheral blood, taken from a patient treated with photon-based radiotherapy. This clonotype was obtained from a woman in her fifties or sixties with cholangiocarcinoma. The chain joins TRBV27 to TRBJ1-1; tentative D call: TRBD1 (6 bases). The CDR3 bases are TGTGCCAGCAGGGGGCACGGGACGGACAGCACTGAAGCTTTCTTT. Residues: CASRGHGTDSTEAFF.